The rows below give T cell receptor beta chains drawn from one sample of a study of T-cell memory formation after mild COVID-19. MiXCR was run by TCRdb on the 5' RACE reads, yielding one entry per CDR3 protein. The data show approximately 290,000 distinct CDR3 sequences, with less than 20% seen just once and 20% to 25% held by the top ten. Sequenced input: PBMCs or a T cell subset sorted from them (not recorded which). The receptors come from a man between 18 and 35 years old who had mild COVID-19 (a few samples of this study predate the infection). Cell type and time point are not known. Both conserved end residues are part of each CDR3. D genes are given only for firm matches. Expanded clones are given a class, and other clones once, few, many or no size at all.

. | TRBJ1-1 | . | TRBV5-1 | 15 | TGCGCCAGCAGCCCTACTTGGTTTGGGGGGACTGAAGCTTTCTTT | CASSPTWFGGTEAFF
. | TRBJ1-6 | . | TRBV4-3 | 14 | TGCGCCAGCAGCCAAGAAAGGGGTGGTTCACCCCTCCACTTT | CASSQERGGSPLHF
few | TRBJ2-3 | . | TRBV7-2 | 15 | TGTGCCAGCAGCTTACGGCCCGCTAGCACAGATACGCAGTATTTT | CASSLRPASTDTQYF
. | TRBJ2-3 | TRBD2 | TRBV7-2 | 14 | TGTGCCAGCAGGTGGGGCGGGGGGGTCGATACGCAGTATTTT | CASRWGGGVDTQYF
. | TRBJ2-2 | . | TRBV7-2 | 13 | TGTGCCAGCAGCTTAAAGGGATCCGGGGAGCTGTTTTTT | CASSLKGSGELFF
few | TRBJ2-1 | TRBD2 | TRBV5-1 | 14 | TGCGCCAGCACCCCCGGGACTAGCGGGGTAGGGCAGTTCTTC | CASTPGTSGVGQFF
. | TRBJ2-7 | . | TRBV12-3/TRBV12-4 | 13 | TGTGCCAGCAGTTTAGCGCGGCGGGACGAGCAGTACTTC | CASSLARRDEQYF
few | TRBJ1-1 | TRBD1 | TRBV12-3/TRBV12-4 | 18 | TGTGCCAGCAGTTTAGGGGCAGGCCCGGGACAGATGAACACTGAAGCTTTCTTT | CASSLGAGPGQMNTEAFF
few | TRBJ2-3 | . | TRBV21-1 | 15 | TGTGCCAGCAGACCCCGGGGGGCGCACACAGATACGCAGTATTTT | CASRPRGAHTDTQYF
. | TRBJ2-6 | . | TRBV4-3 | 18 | TGCGCCAGCAGCCGAGCCTCGAGGGGCACATCCGGGGCCAACGTCCTGACTTTC | CASSRASRGTSGANVLTF
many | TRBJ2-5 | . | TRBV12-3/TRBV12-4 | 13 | TGTGCCAGCAGTTTGGCGGGGTTGGAGACCCAGTACTTC | CASSLAGLETQYF
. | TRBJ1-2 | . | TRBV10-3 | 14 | TGTGCCATCAGTGACCCCCAGGAGAACTATGGCTACACCTTC | CAISDPQENYGYTF
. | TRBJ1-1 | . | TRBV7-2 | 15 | TGTGCCAGCAGCTTAAGGCACAGTAGGGACACTGAAGCTTTCTTT | CASSLRHSRDTEAFF
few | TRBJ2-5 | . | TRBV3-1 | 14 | TGTGCCAGCAGCCCCCCAGGGTACCAAGAGACCCAGTACTTC | CASSPPGYQETQYF
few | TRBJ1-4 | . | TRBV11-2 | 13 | TGTGCCAGCAGCATGAGGGCTAATGAAAAACTGTTTTTT | CASSMRANEKLFF
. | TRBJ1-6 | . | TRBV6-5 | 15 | TGTGCCAGCAGTTATCGAAGGGGCGAAAATTCACCCCTCCACTTT | CASSYRRGENSPLHF
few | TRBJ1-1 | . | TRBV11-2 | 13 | TGTGCCAGCAGCTTGGAGGCAACCGGTGAAGCTTTCTTT | CASSLEATGEAFF
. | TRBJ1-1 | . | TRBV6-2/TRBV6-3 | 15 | TGTGCCAGCAGTTACGCAGGGGCGTGGAACACTGAAGCTTTCTTT | CASSYAGAWNTEAFF
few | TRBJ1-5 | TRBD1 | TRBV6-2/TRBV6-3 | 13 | TGTGCCAGCAGGGACAGGGGGGACCAGCCCCAGCATTTT | CASRDRGDQPQHF
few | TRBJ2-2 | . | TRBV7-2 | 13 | TGTGCCAGCACAGCCCGACCAACCGGGGAGCTGTTTTTT | CASTARPTGELFF
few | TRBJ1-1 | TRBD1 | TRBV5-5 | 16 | TGTGCCAGCAGCTTGGTCGGAGGGGGCCTGAACACTGAAGCTTTCTTT | CASSLVGGGLNTEAFF
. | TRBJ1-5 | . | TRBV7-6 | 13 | TGTGCCAGCAGCTTAGACAGCCGACAGCCCCAGCATTTT | CASSLDSRQPQHF
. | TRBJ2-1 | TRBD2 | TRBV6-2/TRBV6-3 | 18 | TGTGCCAGCAGTTACCTCGGACTAGCGGGGGGACTTCCGGATGAGCAGTTCTTC | CASSYLGLAGGLPDEQFF
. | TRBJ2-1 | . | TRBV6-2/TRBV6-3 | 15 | TGTGCCAGCAACCCCGAAGGACAGACCTACAATGAGCAGTTCTTC | CASNPEGQTYNEQFF
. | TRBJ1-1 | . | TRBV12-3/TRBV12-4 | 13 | TGTGCCAGCAGTTTAGCCGAGGGCGCTGAAGCTTTCTTT | CASSLAEGAEAFF
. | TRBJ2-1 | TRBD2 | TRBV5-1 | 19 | TGCGCCAGCACCTTGGGGGCTAGCGGGGGCCATCGCTCCTACAATGAGCAGTTCTTC | CASTLGASGGHRSYNEQFF
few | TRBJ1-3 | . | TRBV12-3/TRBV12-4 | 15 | TGTGCCAGCAGTCGCTCAGGGGCATCTGGAAACACCATATATTTT | CASSRSGASGNTIYF
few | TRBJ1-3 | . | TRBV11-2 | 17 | TGTGCCAGCAGCCGTTCACGGGACAACCAGTCTAGGAACACCATATATTTT | CASSRSRDNQSRNTIYF
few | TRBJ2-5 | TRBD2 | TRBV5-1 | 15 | TGCGCCAGCAGCTCTCGAGGAGGCGGGGGTGAGACCCAGTACTTC | CASSSRGGGGETQYF
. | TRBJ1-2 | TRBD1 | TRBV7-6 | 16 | TGTGCCAGCAGCCCTCGCCCAGGACAGGGGGCGGGAGGCTACACCTTC | CASSPRPGQGAGGYTF
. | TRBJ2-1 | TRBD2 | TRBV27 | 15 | TGTGCCACCTCAGCGGGGATCAACTCCTACAATGAGCAGTTCTTC | CATSAGINSYNEQFF
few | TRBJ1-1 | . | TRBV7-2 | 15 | TGTGCCAGCAGCTCCCGCCTCGGGATGAACACTGAAGCTTTCTTT | CASSSRLGMNTEAFF
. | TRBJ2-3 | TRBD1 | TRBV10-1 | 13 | TGCGCCACCGGGACAGGGGGCGCGGATACGCAGTATTTT | CATGTGGADTQYF
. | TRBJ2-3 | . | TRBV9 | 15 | TGTGCCAGCAGCGTAAGAGGAGCCAGCACAGATACGCAGTATTTT | CASSVRGASTDTQYF
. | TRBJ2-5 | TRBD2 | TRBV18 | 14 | TGTGCCAGCTCAGAAGGACTAGCGACGGAGACCCAGTACTTC | CASSEGLATETQYF
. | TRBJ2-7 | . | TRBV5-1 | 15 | TGCGCCAGCAGCTTGATTGCAGGGCAGGCCTACGAGAAGTACTTC | CASSLIAGQAYEKYF
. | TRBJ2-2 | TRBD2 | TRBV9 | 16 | TGTGCCAGCAGCGTAGCTACTAGCGGGGGCACCGGGGAGCTGTTTTTT | CASSVATSGGTGELFF
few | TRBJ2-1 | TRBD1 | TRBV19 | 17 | TGTGCCAGTAGTATAGGCATCCGGGACAGTGGGGTTAATGAGCAGTTCTTC | CASSIGIRDSGVNEQFF
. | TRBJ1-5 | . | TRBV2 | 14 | TGTGCCAGCAGTGTACAGGGTAGCAATCAGCCCCAGCATTTT | CASSVQGSNQPQHF
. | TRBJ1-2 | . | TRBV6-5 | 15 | TGTGCCAGCAGTCCGACGGGAGGGGCGGCCTATGGCTACACCTTC | CASSPTGGAAYGYTF
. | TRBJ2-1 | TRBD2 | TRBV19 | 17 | TGTGCCAGTAGTGGCCAACTAGCGGGGGGGCCGGGGAATGAGCAGTTCTTC | CASSGQLAGGPGNEQFF
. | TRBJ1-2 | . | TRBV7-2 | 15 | TGTGCCAGCAGCTTAGACAATGGCGATAACTATGGCTACACCTTC | CASSLDNGDNYGYTF
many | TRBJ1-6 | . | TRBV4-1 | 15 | TGCGCCAGCAGCCAAGAGGTGACAGGAGATTCACCCCTCCACTTT | CASSQEVTGDSPLHF
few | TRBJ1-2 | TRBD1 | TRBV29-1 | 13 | TGCAGCGTCAGGGACAGAGCTAACTATGGCTACACCTTC | CSVRDRANYGYTF
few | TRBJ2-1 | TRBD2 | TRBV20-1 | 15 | TGCAGTGCTCACTCCGGGACTAGCTCCTACAATGAGCAGTTCTTC | CSAHSGTSSYNEQFF
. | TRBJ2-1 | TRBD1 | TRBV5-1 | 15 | TGCGCCAGCAGCCGGACAGGGGGCGACTACAATGAGCAGTTCTTC | CASSRTGGDYNEQFF
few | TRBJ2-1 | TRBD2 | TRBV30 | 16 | TGTGCCTGGAGAGCATACGGGGGGAGCTCCTACAATGAGCAGTTCTTC | CAWRAYGGSSYNEQFF
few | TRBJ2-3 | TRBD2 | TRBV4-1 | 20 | TGCGCCAGCAGCCCCTCCGGACTAGCGGGATACGGAGGAGGCACAGATACGCAGTATTTT | CASSPSGLAGYGGGTDTQYF
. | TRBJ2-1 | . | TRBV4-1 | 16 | TGCGCCAGCAGACCATTGCAGGGGTCTTTTTACAATGAGCAGTTCTTC | CASRPLQGSFYNEQFF
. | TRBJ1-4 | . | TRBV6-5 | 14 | TGTGCCAGCAGTTATGGACGGTCCGGGGAAAAACTGTTTTTT | CASSYGRSGEKLFF
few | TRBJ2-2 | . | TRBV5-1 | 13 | TGCGCCAGCAGCTTGGGGGAGCCCGGGGAGCTGTTTTTT | CASSLGEPGELFF
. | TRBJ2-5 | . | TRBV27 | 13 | TGTGCCAGCAGTTTAAACAGGGAAGAGACCCAGTACTTC | CASSLNREETQYF